Listed below are T cell receptor beta chains from one sample, sequenced in a study of OX40 agonist ivuxolimab in advanced cancers. Clones were read by immunoSEQ multiplex PCR, and TCRdb kept only the in-frame ones, dropping some. The table includes about 7,800 clones, roughly 73% detected once. The material was CD4+ or CD8+ T cells sorted from blood, obtained in a trial of the OX40 agonist ivuxolimab. The source is an adult with an advanced solid tumor such as melanoma, head and neck, liver or kidney cancer. Each CDR3 is given with its conserved first and last residue. The order of the fields is V gene, CDR3 length, CDR3 protein.

V: TRBV27
length: 15
CDR3: CASSLPRTVNTEAFF

V: TRBV9
length: 15
CDR3: CASSTSGTLNEKLFF

V: TRBV27
length: 15
CDR3: CASSLSVISTDTQYF

V: TRBV27
length: 13
CDR3: CASSFSHIDEQFF

V: TRBV30
length: 14
CDR3: CAWSRLAGWDEQFF

V: TRBV6-5
length: 12
CDR3: CASSGVNQPQHF

V: TRBV28
length: 17
CDR3: CASSQGAGKTLESTIYF

V: TRBV18
length: 13
CDR3: CASSPTGGQPQHF

V: TRBV27
length: 14
CDR3: CASSLVLASNEQFF

V: TRBV7-2
length: 17
CDR3: CASSLAPTGKIGYEQYF

V: TRBV7-2
length: 15
CDR3: CASSPPARDQETQYF

V: TRBV9
length: 11
CDR3: CASSPDRTQFF

V: TRBV29-1
length: 9
CDR3: CSVKEGYTF

V: TRBV7-9
length: 13
CDR3: CASGRHTATEAFF

V: TRBV5-6
length: 13
CDR3: CASSLGNSYEQYF

V: TRBV6-5
length: 14
CDR3: CASSPFTGGDEQYF

V: TRBV7-8
length: 16
CDR3: CASSLDGTGAWGGQFF

V: TRBV15
length: 14
CDR3: CATSYTGRPGEQFF

V: TRBV29-1
length: 13
CDR3: CSVALAGVNEQFF

V: TRBV7-2
length: 15
CDR3: CASSFGLAASYEQYF

V: TRBV6-6
length: 13
CDR3: CASSPEARYEQYF

V: TRBV6-5
length: 13
CDR3: CATTEDVSYEQYF

V: TRBV5-5
length: 12
CDR3: CASSLGGLGAFF

V: TRBV7-8
length: 15
CDR3: CASSLVLVGTDTQYF

V: TRBV7-2
length: 15
CDR3: CASSQDHGVAQPQHF

V: TRBV5-6
length: 14
CDR3: CASSFGQGAGEQFF

V: TRBV6-5
length: 15
CDR3: CASSLLDRGKNGYTF

V: TRBV5-6
length: 14
CDR3: CASSPSGGPGGYTF

V: TRBV7-9
length: 14
CDR3: CASTPPSSEETQYF

V: TRBV16
length: 14
CDR3: CASSPGSKGNTIYF

V: TRBV5-1
length: 13
CDR3: CASSYGGEETQYF

V: TRBV10-3
length: 12
CDR3: CAISEWGREQFF

V: TRBV4-1
length: 14
CDR3: CASSQGGSLSGYTF

V: TRBV10-3
length: 12
CDR3: CAITGSDYGYTF

V: TRBV4-3
length: 15
CDR3: CAEGATGDSNQPQHF

V: TRBV2
length: 15
CDR3: CARNRDALDTDTQYF

V: TRBV11-2
length: 12
CDR3: CASGLVRGGYTF

V: TRBV5-6
length: 12
CDR3: CASSSGTDTQYF